The T cell receptor (beta chain) under discussion was sequenced for a study of PD-1 blockade in classical Hodgkin lymphoma. Time point: cycle 4 day 1 (C4D1), after five to seven weeks of nivolumab. After autologous stem cell transplantation all patients relapsed, and prior brentuximab vedotin exposure differed between cohorts. Magnetic negative selection purified CD4+ T cells from thawed PBMCs. TCRdb's copy holds only in-frame clones and misses some; the assay was immunoSEQ multiplex PCR. The sample has 25,000 to 30,000 clones, roughly 86% seen once; the top ten hold over 0.4%. V was clipped by 0 bases and J by 4 bases; unmatched bases: 1. Germline-derived CDR1 and CDR2 are KGHSH and LQKENI. The CDR3 totals 15 residues.

V usage is TRBV18 and J usage is TRBJ2-7; 12 bases align to TRBD2. The sequence was collected from a human donor with classical Hodgkin lymphoma. The sequences come from CD4+ T cells from blood, collected before the fourth cycle of nivolumab. This chain's CDR3 is CASSPPGLAGYEQYF. The CDR3 DNA reads as TGTGCCAGCTCACCACCGGGACTAGCGGGTTACGAGCAGTACTTC.